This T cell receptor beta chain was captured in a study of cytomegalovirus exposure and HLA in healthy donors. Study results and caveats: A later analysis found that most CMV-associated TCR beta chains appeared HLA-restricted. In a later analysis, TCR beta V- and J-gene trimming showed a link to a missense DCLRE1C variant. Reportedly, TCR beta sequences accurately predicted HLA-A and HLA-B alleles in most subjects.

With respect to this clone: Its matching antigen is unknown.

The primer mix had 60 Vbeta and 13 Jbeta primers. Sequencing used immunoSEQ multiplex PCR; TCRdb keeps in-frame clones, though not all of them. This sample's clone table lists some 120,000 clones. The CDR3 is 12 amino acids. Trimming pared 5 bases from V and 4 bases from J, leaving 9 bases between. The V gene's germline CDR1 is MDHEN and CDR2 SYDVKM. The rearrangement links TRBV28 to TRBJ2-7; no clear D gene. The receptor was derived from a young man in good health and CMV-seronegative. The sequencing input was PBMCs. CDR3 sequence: CASSPTAYEQYF. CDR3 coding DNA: TGTGCCAGCAGTCCAACAGCTTACGAGCAGTACTTC.